One and the same sample provided the 22 T cell receptor beta chains below, sequenced in a study of T cell clonality in common variable immunodeficiency. The study, taken as a whole, reports: Reportedly, TCR beta sequences from common variable immunodeficiency showed fewer deletions and N-nucleotide insertions.

Repertoires were generated with immunoSEQ multiplex PCR, while TCRdb's copy carries only in-frame clones and drops some. Reported are approximately 28,000 clones, none seen only once; the ten largest carry 3.2%. Antigens for these TCRs are unknown. Material for sequencing was peripheral blood mononuclear cells. These receptors were obtained from a human donor with common variable immunodeficiency.

The table lists this clone with many counts. The CDR3 extends 3 residues past the end of the read, so its final part is completed from the germline J gene. This specimen includes other DNA sequences encoding the same CDR3. This rearrangement joins TRBV19 to TRBJ2-3; 8 positions match TRBD2. V was clipped by 3 bases and J by 4 bases; unmatched bases: 12. Per the germline V gene, CDR1 is LNHDA and CDR2 is SQIVND (reference sequence). The CDR3 spans 17 residues. The part of the CDR3 DNA that was read is TGTGCCAGTAGTATCTCAGGCGGGAGGAGGTCCGCAGATACG. This gives the protein CASSISGGRRSADT. The complete CDR3 sequence is CASSISGGRRSADTQYF.

This clone showed up many times. One end of the junction varies from germline; a read error may be responsible. The read stops 3 residues short of the end of the CDR3; the missing end is completed from the germline J gene. The chain has TRBV7-9 and TRBJ2-7, with a tentative D call TRBD1 (6 bases). Germline-derived CDR1 and CDR2 are SEHNR and FQNEAQ (reference sequence). CDR3 length: 15 residues. CDR3: CASSLAGDIGYEQYF. CDR3 DNA, as far as it was read: TGTGCCAGCAGCCTAGCAGGGGATATAGGGTACGAG.

Concerning this clone: The read gets to within 3 residues of the CDR3 end, and the germline J gene fills in the rest. The chain recombines TRBV29-1 with TRBJ1-2, with TRBD1 matching 7 bases. This CDR3 region has 17 residues. Germline lookup yields CDR1 SQVTM and CDR2 ANQGSEA. Trimming at V came to 7 bases and at J to 0 bases, leaving 17 bases not matched to a gene. Here the CDR3 reads CSARGGDSVPSNYGYTF. The CDR3 DNA, read in part, is TGCAGCGCCCGAGGAGGGGACAGCGTGCCCTCTAACTATGGC.

This clone was observed at least ten times. The CDR3 goes on 3 residues after the read ends, and that part is filled in from the germline J gene. J is TRBJ1-2 and V is TRBV29-1; D is possibly TRBD1 (5 bases). Germline loops: CDR1 SQVTM, CDR2 ANQGSEA. Trimming cost V 0 bases and J 4 bases, with 9 bases left between them. This CDR3 is built from 13 residues. Incomplete CDR3 DNA: TGCAGCGTTGAAGAAGGGGTCCGCTATGGC. This sequence encodes CSVEEGVRYG. From start to end, the CDR3 is CSVEEGVRYGYTF.

This clone was counted many times. The CDR3 is cut off 3 residues early in the read; its end comes from the germline J gene. This sequence joins TRBV18 and TRBJ1-5; weak D call: TRBD1 (5 bases). The CDR3 sequence is 14 residues long. Trimming left V 3 bases short and J 1 base short, with 7 bases between. Germline CDR1 and CDR2: KGHSH and LQKENI. CDR3 amino acids: CASSPGASNQPQHF. CDR3 DNA, as far as it was read: TGTGCCAGCTCACCTGGGGCCAGCAATCAGCCC.

This clone was seen at least ten times. The CDR3 region is CASSLLASGRNIQYF. CDR3 bases read: TGTGCCAGCAGCCTCCTGGCTAGCGGGAGAAACATT. The rearrangement uses TRBV13 and TRBJ2-4, with 10 bases lining up with TRBD2. The read is 3 residues too short to cover the CDR3 end, so that end is filled in from the germline J gene. The trim removed 5 bases at V and 6 bases at J, leaving 7 bases unmatched. The CDR3 runs to 15 residues. CDR1 is PRHDT and CDR2 is FYEKMQ in the germline V gene (reference sequence).

This clone is medium-sized in the sample. From the germline J gene comes the end of the CDR3, since the read stops 3 residues before it. This chain connects TRBV18 to TRBJ1-1, with D maybe TRBD1 (5 bases). CDR1 and CDR2 (germline): KGHSH, LQKENI. This CDR3 contains 16 residues. V lost 4 bases and J lost 0, with 15 bases in between. The CDR3 protein is CASSRDSGSMNTEAFF. The DNA read from the CDR3 is TGTGCCAGCTCACGCGACAGCGGGAGCATGAACACTGAA.

In regard to this clone: The read ends 3 residues early relative to the CDR3; the germline J gene fills the gap. The rearrangement links TRBV5-1 to TRBJ1-4; D is undetermined. CDR3 length equals 16 residues. V was shortened by 2 bases and J by 8 bases, with 19 bases between the two germline ends. Per germline, CDR1 SGHRS and CDR2 YFSETQ. The covered CDR3 bases are TGCGCCAGCAGCTTCGGGGTTGGCCGGGAGACGGAAAAA. Protein: CASSFGVGRETEK. The full-length CDR3 reads as CASSFGVGRETEKLFF.

This clone was counted ten times or more. The read comes to an end 3 residues before the CDR3 does, leaving the germline J gene to fill in the end. J is TRBJ2-7 and V is TRBV18; D is perhaps TRBD1 (5 bases). The length of the CDR3 is 13 residues. Trimming left V 0 bases short and J 6 bases short, with 9 bases between. Germline CDR1 is KGHSH and CDR2 is LQKENI. This CDR3 reads CASSPPQGAEQYF. CDR3 DNA (partial): TGTGCCAGCTCACCACCGCAAGGGGCCGAG.

A word on this clone: The read stops 3 residues short of the end of the CDR3; the missing end is completed from the germline J gene. This chain links TRBV19 with TRBJ2-1, with a weak D call TRBD2 (5 bases). CDR3 size: 11 residues. Germline CDR1 and CDR2: LNHDA and SQIVND (reference sequence). The V and J ends lost 7 bases and 7 bases respectively, with 8 bases between them. The part of the CDR3 DNA that was read is TGTGCCAGTAAGAGCGGAAATGAG. Protein sequence: CASKSGNE. Given in full, the CDR3 is CASKSGNEQFF.

The table lists this clone with a few counts. The read terminates 3 residues ahead of where the CDR3 ends, so the germline J gene completes it. The gene calls are TRBV20-1 and TRBJ2-7; 10 bases are a match to TRBD2. Trimming at V came to 0 bases and at J to 4 bases, leaving 6 bases not matched to a gene. CDR3 length equals 15 residues. Germline CDR1 reads DFQATT; CDR2 reads SNEGSKA (reference sequence). The CDR3 sequence is CSARDQREGTYEQYF. The DNA read from the CDR3 is TGCAGTGCTAGAGATCAGCGGGAGGGAACTTACGAG.

This clone was seen repeatedly, ten times or more. The read ends 3 residues before the CDR3 terminus; that terminus is restored from the germline J gene. V usage is TRBV7-9 and J usage is TRBJ2-1; TRBD1 matches 11 bases. Germline-derived CDR1 and CDR2 are SEHNR and FQNEAQ (reference sequence). CDR3 length: 15 amino acids. V dropped 7 bases and J dropped 1; count of bases not matched to a gene: 3. The sequenced CDR3 bases are TGTGCCAGCAAAGGACAGGGGGCTTCCTACAATGAG. This sequence encodes CASKGQGASYNE. In full, the CDR3 reads CASKGQGASYNEQFF.

This clone was detected ten times or more. Coverage ceases 3 residues before the CDR3 finishes, and the germline J gene fills in the end. The rearrangement links TRBV5-1 to TRBJ2-4; 7 bases map to TRBD2. V shed 0 bases and J 2 bases; nucleotides not matched to a gene: 5. The germline gives CDR1 SGHRS, CDR2 YFSETQ. The CDR3 is 16 amino acids. The CDR3 reads CASSLGPSGTKNIQYF. The CDR3 DNA, read in part, is TGCGCCAGCAGCTTGGGGCCCAGCGGGACCAAAAACATT.

This clone appeared a few times. The CDR3 extends 3 residues past the end of the read, so its final part is completed from the germline J gene. This chain links TRBV19 with TRBJ1-2; the D gene is possibly TRBD1 (5 bases). The V gene lost 1 base and the J gene lost 2 bases, with 11 bases spanning the gap. The CDR3 is made up of 15 amino acids. In germline, CDR1 is LNHDA, CDR2 SQIVND (reference sequence). CDR3 protein: CASSIGSRGNYGYTF. The sequenced part of the CDR3 DNA is TGTGCCAGTAGTATAGGTTCCCGGGGGAACTATGGC.

This clone was picked up a small number of times. The read stops 3 residues short of the end of the CDR3; the missing end is completed from the germline J gene. The J gene is TRBJ2-3, the V gene TRBV13; 10 bases map to TRBD2. There are 16 residues in the CDR3. The V segment lost 2 bases and the J segment 0 bases; nucleotides outside the gene matches: 2. Per the germline V gene, CDR1 is PRHDT and CDR2 is FYEKMQ (reference sequence). The CDR3 sequence is CASSLLAGASTDTQYF. Partial CDR3 DNA: TGTGCCAGCAGCTTACTAGCGGGGGCAAGCACAGATACG.

This clone came up many times. Here the CDR3 reads CASSYGPTDTQYF. The DNA read from the CDR3 is TGTGCCAGCAGTTACGGGCCCACAGATACG. The chain couples TRBV6-2 or TRBV6-3 to TRBJ2-3; D unresolved. The read finishes 3 residues shy of the CDR3 end, and the germline J gene is used to complete it. Trimming took 2 bases from V and 2 from J, leaving 5 bases between them. The V gene's germline CDR1 is MNHEY and CDR2 SVGEGT. The CDR3 contains 13 residues.

There are many counts of this clone. The CDR3 end lies 3 residues beyond the end of the read and is filled in from the germline J gene. The chain employs TRBV4-2 and TRBJ2-3; D possibly corresponds to TRBD2 (5 bases). V dropped 1 base and J dropped 6 bases, with 17 bases sitting between them. The CDR3 spans 16 residues. The V gene's germline CDR1 is LGHNA and CDR2 YNFKEQ. CDR3 DNA, as far as it was read: TGTGCCAGCAGCCAAGGTATAGGACTTCCCGGCGATACG. Its translation: CASSQGIGLPGDT. The CDR3 as a whole reads CASSQGIGLPGDTQYF.

The CDR3 sequence: CSAGRGSERGTQYF. CDR3 bases read: TGCAGTGCTGGCCGGGGGAGCGAGAGAGGTACC. This sequence joins TRBV20-1 and TRBJ2-5; perhaps TRBD2 as D (6 bases). Coverage ceases 3 residues before the CDR3 finishes, and the germline J gene fills in the end. Per the germline V gene, CDR1 is DFQATT and CDR2 is SNEGSKA (reference sequence). This CDR3 has 14 amino acids.

This clone was counted ten times or more. The DNA ends 3 residues before the CDR3 does, and the rest of the CDR3 is filled in from the germline J gene. The chain links TRBV20-1 to TRBJ2-1, with D possibly TRBD1 on 6 matching bases. Germline CDR1 DFQATT, CDR2 SNEGSKA (reference sequence). The CDR3 covers 17 residues. V lost 0 bases to trimming and J lost 7 bases, with 22 bases between them. The part of the CDR3 DNA that was read is TGCAGTGCTAGAGATCCACAGGGACCGACTTCGGGGAATGAG. Protein: CSARDPQGPTSGNE. The whole CDR3 protein is CSARDPQGPTSGNEQFF.

This clone was detected many times. The sequence runs out 3 residues before the end of the CDR3; the remainder is reconstructed from the germline J gene. This chain connects TRBV6-2 or TRBV6-3 to TRBJ2-1; TRBD2 agrees at 7 bases. This CDR3 region has 14 residues. Germline V lookup: CDR1 MNHEY, CDR2 SVGEGT. J gave up 5 bases and V 5 bases, and 6 bases lay outside the gene matches. The covered CDR3 bases are TGTGCCAGCAGTCGGCGACTAGCTAACAATGAG. Its translation is CASSRRLANNE. The entire CDR3 is CASSRRLANNEQFF.

In this sample, this clone turned up a few times. The read ends 3 residues before the CDR3 terminus; that terminus is restored from the germline J gene. The genes are TRBV11-2 and TRBJ2-1; tentative D call: TRBD2 (5 bases). CDR1 is SGHAT, CDR2 FQNNGV, per germline. The CDR3 runs to 13 residues. V shed 5 bases and J shed 9 bases, with 14 bases lying between them. CDR3: CASSPGNAGEQFF. Partial CDR3 DNA: TGTGCCAGCAGCCCTGGGAATGCGGGTGAG.

This clone was detected only a few times. The read falls 3 residues short of the CDR3 end, and the missing part is taken from the germline J gene. The chain employs TRBV10-1 and TRBJ2-7, with D uncertain. This CDR3 contains 14 residues. Germline V lookup: CDR1 WNHNN, CDR2 SYGVQD (reference sequence). With 6 bases removed from V and 0 bases from J, the gap between germline ends came to 12 bases. The sequenced part of the CDR3 DNA is TGCGCCAGCAGCCAAGACTTAAGCTCCTACGAG. Residues: CASSQDLSSYE. The complete CDR3 sequence is CASSQDLSSYEQYF.